This T cell receptor beta chain originates from a study of blood T cell repertoires in COVID-19. Clones were read by immunoSEQ multiplex PCR, and TCRdb kept only the in-frame ones, dropping some. Of a few hundred thousand clones detected, roughly 85% appear once; the ten largest clones hold 5.5% to 7%. The CDR3 is 17 amino acids. The J segment lost 2 bases and the V segment lost 0 bases, leaving 9 bases of the junction unmatched. Germline V gene data show CDR1 as SGHRS and CDR2 as YFSETQ. Across roughly 25 US areas, participants ranged in age from about 18 to 90 years. This sequence was found in a woman in her thirties who had recovered from COVID-19. Sequenced: PBMCs or T cells enriched from blood (not recorded which). The chain is built from TRBV5-1 and TRBJ1-1; 8 bases agree with TRBD1. Written as DNA, the CDR3 is TGCGCCAGCAGCTTGGACTTTCGGGACAGGAGAAACACTGAAGCTTTCTTT. Its translation is CASSLDFRDRRNTEAFF.